The rows below give T cell receptor beta chains drawn from one sample of a study of blood T cells in healthy people across ages. MiXCR was run by TCRdb on the 5' RACE reads, yielding one entry per CDR3 protein. This table has some 1.4 million distinct CDR3 sequences, roughly 45% appearing once. The sample was blood. These receptor sequences come from a young woman in good health. Both conserved end residues are part of each CDR3. The D gene is left open where the match is weak. Rows give clone size only sometimes, using once, few, many, or a class for an expanded clone.

clone size: NA; J gene: TRBJ2-3; D gene: TRBD1; V gene: TRBV12-3/TRBV12-4; CDR3 DNA: TGTGCCAGCAGACCCGGGACAGGGGCCCCAACAGATACGCAGTATTTT; CDR3 protein: CASRPGTGAPTDTQYF
clone size: NA; J gene: TRBJ2-5; D gene: NA; V gene: TRBV20-1; CDR3 DNA: TGCAGTACTCCAGGGGAGTCTGGGGAGACCCAGTACTTC; CDR3 protein: CSTPGESGETQYF
clone size: NA; J gene: TRBJ2-7; D gene: NA; V gene: TRBV7-9; CDR3 DNA: TGTGCCAGCAGCCGACGGACGGGCAATTCCCCCGACGAGCAGTACTTC; CDR3 protein: CASSRRTGNSPDEQYF
clone size: few; J gene: TRBJ2-7; D gene: NA; V gene: TRBV29-1; CDR3 DNA: TGCAGCGTTGAGGGTCAGGGGAACGAGCAGTACTTC; CDR3 protein: CSVEGQGNEQYF
clone size: NA; J gene: TRBJ2-5; D gene: NA; V gene: TRBV3-1; CDR3 DNA: TGTGCCAGCAGCCAACGATCGGGACCAAGAGATACAGGAGGGGAGACCCAGTACTTC; CDR3 protein: CASSQRSGPRDTGGETQYF
clone size: NA; J gene: TRBJ2-7; D gene: TRBD1; V gene: TRBV14; CDR3 DNA: TGTGCCAGCAGCTTCGGGACAGGACCTTACGAGCGGTACTTC; CDR3 protein: CASSFGTGPYERYF
clone size: NA; J gene: TRBJ2-1; D gene: NA; V gene: TRBV7-9; CDR3 DNA: TGTGCCAGCAGCTTAAATTACGGGTACAATGAGCGGTTCTTC; CDR3 protein: CASSLNYGYNERFF
clone size: NA; J gene: TRBJ2-5; D gene: NA; V gene: TRBV12-3/TRBV12-4; CDR3 DNA: TGTGCCAGCAGTTTACGTTTGGCAATCCAAGAGACCCAGTACTTC; CDR3 protein: CASSLRLAIQETQYF
clone size: NA; J gene: TRBJ2-7; D gene: NA; V gene: TRBV2; CDR3 DNA: TGTGCCAGCAGTGATAGTCGTAGCGCTCAGTACTTC; CDR3 protein: CASSDSRSAQYF
clone size: few; J gene: TRBJ2-1; D gene: NA; V gene: TRBV24-1; CDR3 DNA: TGTGCCACCAGTGACTCGGACGGGAGCTTCTACAATGAGCAGTTCTTC; CDR3 protein: CATSDSDGSFYNEQFF
clone size: few; J gene: TRBJ1-5; D gene: TRBD1; V gene: TRBV7-9; CDR3 DNA: TGTGCCAGCAGTCCGGGACAGGGCAGTGATCAGCCCCAGCATTTT; CDR3 protein: CASSPGQGSDQPQHF
clone size: few; J gene: TRBJ2-3; D gene: NA; V gene: TRBV6-1; CDR3 DNA: TGTGCCAGCAGTTGGGATTATAGCACAGATACGCAGTATTTT; CDR3 protein: CASSWDYSTDTQYF
clone size: NA; J gene: TRBJ1-1; D gene: NA; V gene: TRBV4-1; CDR3 DNA: TGCGCCAGCAGCCAAGATCCAGAACTGAACACTGAAGCTTTCTTT; CDR3 protein: CASSQDPELNTEAFF
clone size: few; J gene: TRBJ2-1; D gene: TRBD2; V gene: TRBV4-1; CDR3 DNA: TGCGCCAGCAGCCTTGGGGGACTAGGTCAGGATGAGCAGTTCTTC; CDR3 protein: CASSLGGLGQDEQFF
clone size: NA; J gene: TRBJ2-1; D gene: NA; V gene: TRBV5-1; CDR3 DNA: TGCGCCAGCAGCTTGGGGGCCAGCAAGAGCTCCTACAATGAGCAGTTCTTC; CDR3 protein: CASSLGASKSSYNEQFF
clone size: once; J gene: TRBJ1-1; D gene: NA; V gene: TRBV29-1; CDR3 DNA: TGCAGCGTTGGAGGGTGGGACACTGAAGCTTTCTTT; CDR3 protein: CSVGGWDTEAFF
clone size: NA; J gene: TRBJ2-1; D gene: NA; V gene: TRBV4-1; CDR3 DNA: TGCGCCAGCAGCCGAGCCACGCAGGTGCAGTTCTTC; CDR3 protein: CASSRATQVQFF
clone size: NA; J gene: TRBJ2-7; D gene: NA; V gene: TRBV18; CDR3 DNA: TGTGCCAGCTCACTTCTCAACCAGGCCAACTACGAGCAGTACTTC; CDR3 protein: CASSLLNQANYEQYF
clone size: NA; J gene: TRBJ2-7; D gene: NA; V gene: TRBV21-1; CDR3 DNA: TGTGCCAGCAGCAAACCTCGACAGGGGGAGTCCTACGAGCAGTACTTC; CDR3 protein: CASSKPRQGESYEQYF
clone size: few; J gene: TRBJ2-7; D gene: NA; V gene: TRBV7-3; CDR3 DNA: TGTGCCAGCAGCTTAGATATTCGGGACAACTCCTACGAGCAGTACTTC; CDR3 protein: CASSLDIRDNSYEQYF
clone size: NA; J gene: TRBJ1-6; D gene: NA; V gene: TRBV9; CDR3 DNA: TGTGCCAGCAGCGTATCCGGGGGCGCGAGTAATTCACCCCTCCACTTT; CDR3 protein: CASSVSGGASNSPLHF
clone size: NA; J gene: TRBJ2-7; D gene: NA; V gene: TRBV28; CDR3 DNA: TGTGCCAGCAGTTTAGAGGGTAGGGGTGGCGAGCAGTACTTC; CDR3 protein: CASSLEGRGGEQYF
clone size: NA; J gene: TRBJ1-3; D gene: TRBD1; V gene: TRBV7-9; CDR3 DNA: TGTGCCAGCAGCTTAGCCGGGACAGCGACAGGAAACACCATATATTTT; CDR3 protein: CASSLAGTATGNTIYF
clone size: NA; J gene: TRBJ1-1; D gene: NA; V gene: TRBV12-3/TRBV12-4; CDR3 DNA: TGTGCCAGCAGTTTATCCGGGATCTCTGAAGCTTTCTTT; CDR3 protein: CASSLSGISEAFF
clone size: NA; J gene: TRBJ2-7; D gene: TRBD1; V gene: TRBV9; CDR3 DNA: TGTGCCAGCAGCGTAGGGGGGACAGGGGAAGCCTACGAGCAGTACTTC; CDR3 protein: CASSVGGTGEAYEQYF
clone size: NA; J gene: TRBJ1-5; D gene: NA; V gene: TRBV27; CDR3 DNA: TGTGCCAGCAGTCGCGGGGGGGCGAGCAATCAGCCCCAGCATTTT; CDR3 protein: CASSRGGASNQPQHF
clone size: once; J gene: TRBJ2-7; D gene: NA; V gene: TRBV3-1; CDR3 DNA: TGTGCCAGCAGCCAAGGAGTCTCCGAGCAGTACTTC; CDR3 protein: CASSQGVSEQYF
clone size: once; J gene: TRBJ2-5; D gene: TRBD2; V gene: TRBV5-1; CDR3 DNA: TGCGCCAGCAGCTTGGAGCGGGGAGGTGGCTCTCTGTACTTC; CDR3 protein: CASSLERGGGSLYF
clone size: few; J gene: TRBJ2-7; D gene: NA; V gene: TRBV2; CDR3 DNA: TGTGCCAGCAGTGACGGCAAGGTCCCCTACGAGCAGTACTTC; CDR3 protein: CASSDGKVPYEQYF
clone size: few; J gene: TRBJ1-6; D gene: NA; V gene: TRBV20-1; CDR3 DNA: TGCAGTGTCATAGAGGGGGGGTCGGGGAACTCACCCCTCCACTTT; CDR3 protein: CSVIEGGSGNSPLHF
clone size: few; J gene: TRBJ1-6; D gene: NA; V gene: TRBV6-6; CDR3 DNA: TGTGCCAGCAACTCCGGGGCGACAGAAGGGTATAATTCACCCCTCCACTTT; CDR3 protein: CASNSGATEGYNSPLHF
clone size: few; J gene: TRBJ2-7; D gene: TRBD2; V gene: TRBV6-6; CDR3 DNA: TGTGCCACTTCTGTGGGGGGGTCCTACGAGCAGTACTTC; CDR3 protein: CATSVGGSYEQYF
clone size: few; J gene: TRBJ2-5; D gene: NA; V gene: TRBV20-1; CDR3 DNA: TGCAGTGCCACACCTGGGGCAGCAAAACAAGAGACCCAGTACTTC; CDR3 protein: CSATPGAAKQETQYF
clone size: few; J gene: TRBJ2-3; D gene: NA; V gene: TRBV7-6; CDR3 DNA: TGTGCCAGCAGGGAGGGAATCGGGGCAGATACGCAGTATTTT; CDR3 protein: CASREGIGADTQYF
clone size: NA; J gene: TRBJ2-5; D gene: NA; V gene: TRBV29-1; CDR3 DNA: TGCAGCGCCGGAATGAGGGAAGAGACCCAGTACTTC; CDR3 protein: CSAGMREETQYF
clone size: NA; J gene: TRBJ2-2; D gene: TRBD1; V gene: TRBV4-2; CDR3 DNA: TGTGCCAGCAGCCAAGATGCGACAGGGGTCAACACCGGGGAGCTGTTTTTT; CDR3 protein: CASSQDATGVNTGELFF
clone size: few; J gene: TRBJ2-3; D gene: TRBD1; V gene: TRBV6-1; CDR3 DNA: TGTGCCAGCAGTGTTTCGGGACAGTCCTCTTATCGGGTAGATACGCAGTATTTT; CDR3 protein: CASSVSGQSSYRVDTQYF
clone size: NA; J gene: TRBJ2-3; D gene: NA; V gene: TRBV9; CDR3 DNA: TGTGCCAGCAGCGTAGCTGCGGGACTTAGCACAGATACGCAGTATTTT; CDR3 protein: CASSVAAGLSTDTQYF
clone size: few; J gene: TRBJ2-7; D gene: TRBD2; V gene: TRBV20-1; CDR3 DNA: TGCAGTGCCCAAAGGGGCGGGGGGGCGAGCGACGAGCAGTACTTC; CDR3 protein: CSAQRGGGASDEQYF
clone size: NA; J gene: TRBJ2-1; D gene: NA; V gene: TRBV2; CDR3 DNA: TGTGCCAGCAGTGAAACGGAAGGGGTATCGGAGCGAAACTACAATGAGCAGTTCTTC; CDR3 protein: CASSETEGVSERNYNEQFF
clone size: NA; J gene: TRBJ1-1; D gene: NA; V gene: TRBV29-1; CDR3 DNA: TGCAGCGTTCGTTCACCCGGGGGAGGTACTGAAGCTTTCTTT; CDR3 protein: CSVRSPGGGTEAFF
clone size: NA; J gene: TRBJ2-7; D gene: NA; V gene: TRBV9; CDR3 DNA: TGTGCCAGCAGCGTAGCCCCCAACTACGAGCAGTACTTC; CDR3 protein: CASSVAPNYEQYF
clone size: NA; J gene: TRBJ2-1; D gene: NA; V gene: TRBV20-1; CDR3 DNA: TGCAGTGCTAGAGATGGGACTTCTACCTACAATGAGCAGTTCTTC; CDR3 protein: CSARDGTSTYNEQFF
clone size: few; J gene: TRBJ1-2; D gene: TRBD1; V gene: TRBV20-1; CDR3 DNA: TGCAGTGCTAGAGTGGGGGACAGGGTGTCCCACTATGGCTACACCTTC; CDR3 protein: CSARVGDRVSHYGYTF
clone size: once; J gene: TRBJ2-7; D gene: TRBD2; V gene: TRBV3-1; CDR3 DNA: TGTGCCAGCAGCTTTAGCGGGGGGGCCTGGTATGAGCAGTACTTC; CDR3 protein: CASSFSGGAWYEQYF